The 21 T cell receptor beta chains below all came from one sample that was sequenced in a study of CD8 T cells in Susac syndrome. Random hexamers were used to reverse transcribe roughly 0.45 to 1 ug of RNA. In TCRdb, the immunoSEQ multiplex PCR reads were re-called with MiXCR into one record per CDR3 protein. The sample has roughly 330,000 distinct CDR3 sequences, approximately 90% seen once. The sequenced sample consisted of CD4+ T cells from PBMCs. The receptors come from a human donor with multiple sclerosis.

The chain recombines TRBV20-1 with TRBJ2-5; 8 positions match TRBD2. The V gene end was trimmed by 0 bases and the J gene end by 5 bases; junction bases not matched to a gene: 8. The germline gives CDR1 DFQATT, CDR2 SNEGSKA (reference sequence). CDR3 length equals 15 residues. The CDR3 reads CSARDYLAGGETQYF. For the CDR3, the DNA is TGCAGTGCTAGAGATTACCTAGCGGGTGGGGAGACCCAGTACTTC.

In this sample, this clonotype turned up once. J is TRBJ2-1 and V is TRBV24-1, with TRBD1 as a possible D gene (7 bases). Trimming removed 9 bases from V and 6 bases from J, with 20 bases in between. The CDR3 runs 15 residues. Germline values: CDR1 KGHDR, CDR2 SFDVKD. The CDR3 DNA is TGTGCCACCGCGGAGGAGGGGGCACCGGGCAATGAGCAGTTCTTC. It specifies CATAEEGAPGNEQFF.

This CDR3 is CASSEHQGVYNEQFF. CDR3 bases: TGTGCCAGCAGCGAACATCAGGGGGTTTACAATGAGCAGTTCTTC. The chain is built from TRBV9 and TRBJ2-1; 7 nucleotides align to TRBD1. This CDR3 is built from 15 residues. With V trimmed by 3 bases and J by 4 bases, 7 bases remained unmatched. Per germline, CDR1 SGDLS and CDR2 YYNGEE.

The V call is TRBV20-1, the J call TRBJ1-5; D call uncertain. Germline-derived CDR1 and CDR2 are DFQATT and SNEGSKA (reference sequence). CDR3 length equals 14 residues. V shed 5 bases and J shed 11 bases, with 22 bases lying between them. The CDR3 nucleotides read TGCAGTGCTCCCCAGGTGCCCGGCTCCCAGGCCCAGCATTTT. Amino acids: CSAPQVPGSQAQHF.

This clonotype was observed once. The chain employs TRBV10-2 and TRBJ2-6, with D tentatively TRBD2 (7 bases). CDR1 is WSHSY and CDR2 is SAAADI in the germline V gene. The CDR3 has 19 amino acids. The germline V and J ends were trimmed by 11 bases and 1 base, with 27 bases remaining between them. The CDR3 region has the DNA TGCGCCTTCCCCCGGATAGGGGGGGGGCTCTCATCTGGGGCCAACGTCCTGACTTTC. This encodes CAFPRIGGGLSSGANVLTF.

The V and J genes are TRBV4-1 and TRBJ2-1, with 8 bases aligning to TRBD2. This CDR3 comprises 14 residues. Per germline, CDR1 MGHRA and CDR2 YSYEKL. Germline trimming cut 6 bases from V and 7 bases from J; bases unmatched to any gene: 8. Here the CDR3 reads CASRGLVVGNEQFF. The DNA for the CDR3 is TGCGCCAGCAGGGGACTAGTCGTCGGGAATGAGCAGTTCTTC.

The chain has TRBV5-5 and TRBJ2-2; no firm D call. Trimming removed 2 bases at V and 0 bases at J, with 20 bases between. CDR3 size: 19 residues. The germline gives CDR1 SGHKS, CDR2 YYEKEE (reference sequence). The CDR3 reads CASSLLYIDTFANTGELFF. The CDR3 DNA reads TGTGCCAGCAGCTTATTATACATTGACACGTTCGCGAACACCGGGGAGCTGTTTTTT. Filled out from reference TRBV5-5 and TRBJ2-2, the complete variable domain reads DAGVTQSPTHLIKTRGQQVTLRCSPISGHKSVSWYQQVLGQGPQFIFQYYEKEERGRGNFPDRFSARQFPNYSSELNVNALLLGDSALYLCASSLLYIDTFANTGELFFGEGSRLTVL.

In DNA, the CDR3 is TGCAGTGCTAGAATCCGGACAGGGGCGAACTACGAGCAGTACTTC. It yields the protein CSARIRTGANYEQYF. The genes are TRBV20-1 and TRBJ2-7, with 9 bases that match TRBD1. The CDR3 spans 15 residues. Germline assignment: CDR1 DFQATT and CDR2 SNEGSKA (reference sequence). J was trimmed by 3 bases and V by 2 bases; bases with no gene match: 8.

This rearrangement joins TRBV7-2 to TRBJ2-1, with a possible D match to TRBD2 (6 bases). V lost 1 base to trimming and J lost 7 bases, with 17 bases between them. Germline CDR1 reads SGHTA; CDR2 reads FQGNSA. This CDR3 region has 16 residues. The chain's CDR3 is CASSLDSGTPSNEQFF. In DNA form, the CDR3 reads TGTGCCAGCAGCTTAGATTCCGGGACTCCTAGTAATGAGCAGTTCTTC. The full variable domain, in which reference TRBV7-2 and TRBJ2-1 provide the parts outside the CDR3, is GAGVSQSPSNKVTEKGKDVELRCDPISGHTALYWYRQSLGQGLEFLIYFQGNSAPDKSGLPSDRFSAERTGGSVSTLTIQRTQQEDSAVYLCASSLDSGTPSNEQFFGPGTRLTVL.

This chain links TRBV11-2 with TRBJ2-7, with 10 nucleotides matching TRBD2. The CDR3 consists of 15 residues. Germline values: CDR1 SGHAT, CDR2 FQNNGV. The J segment lost 0 bases and the V segment lost 3 bases, leaving 2 bases of the junction unmatched. The CDR3 region is CASSFSGGNSYEQYF. The CDR3 coding sequence is TGTGCCAGCAGCTTTAGCGGGGGGAACTCCTACGAGCAGTACTTC.

The rearrangement links TRBV24-1 to TRBJ1-5; D call uncertain. Between the trimmed V and J ends, which lost 6 bases and 0 bases, there was a span of 8 bases. Germline values: CDR1 KGHDR, CDR2 SFDVKD. This CDR3 region has 14 residues. CDR3 sequence: CATSQGYSNQPQHF. Written as DNA, the CDR3 is TGTGCCACCAGTCAAGGTTATAGCAATCAGCCCCAGCATTTT.

J is TRBJ2-7 and V is TRBV15, with no clear D. The V end lost 0 bases, the J end lost 4 bases, and 13 bases lay between the germline ends. This CDR3 comprises 15 residues. CDR1 and CDR2 from the germline V gene are LNHNV and YYDKDF (reference sequence). Here the CDR3 DNA reads TGTGCCACCAGCAGAGATTCTTGGAAAGAGTACGAGCAGTACTTC. It specifies CATSRDSWKEYEQYF.

This clonotype was seen just once. CDR3 nucleotide sequence: TGTGCCAGCAGTTTAGGGACAGGCCGGGGCTACACCTTC. This translates into CASSLGTGRGYTF. The chain carries TRBV12-3 or TRBV12-4 and TRBJ1-2; the match to TRBD1 covers 7 bases. With V trimmed by 1 base and J by 8 bases, 4 bases remained unmatched. CDR3 length: 13 residues.

This clonotype was counted once. The CDR3 sequence is CATSRDPGKFSGNTIYF. The CDR3 nucleotides read TGTGCCACCAGCAGAGATCCAGGGAAATTCTCTGGAAACACCATATATTTT. The V call is TRBV15, the J call TRBJ1-3; possibly TRBD1 for D (5 bases). The germline V gene has CDR1 LNHNV and CDR2 YYDKDF (reference sequence). The CDR3 totals 17 residues. V was trimmed by 0 bases and J by 0 bases, leaving 12 bases between them.

This chain links TRBV12-5 with TRBJ2-5; D is perhaps TRBD1 (6 bases). The CDR3 is 16 residues long. Germline V lookup: CDR1 LGHNT, CDR2 FRNRAP. V was cut by 4 bases and J by 4 bases, with 19 bases left in between. CDR3 DNA sequence: TGTGCTAGTGGTTCCCCTCCCACAGGGTACGGAGAGACCCAGTACTTC. Encoded protein: CASGSPPTGYGETQYF.

V and J are TRBV6-2 or TRBV6-3 and TRBJ2-5, with D perhaps matching TRBD1 (5 bases). This CDR3 has 15 residues. Germline V gene data show CDR1 as MNHEY and CDR2 as SVGEGT. With 6 bases removed from V and 7 bases from J, the gap between germline ends came to 21 bases. CDR3 protein: CASRLTPTVLATQYF. The CDR3 DNA reads as TGTGCCAGCAGACTAACACCGACAGTCTTGGCGACCCAGTACTTC.

This clonotype was counted once. The chain employs TRBV12-3 or TRBV12-4 and TRBJ2-1; D is ambiguous. The CDR3 totals 14 residues. Trimming took off 3 bases at V and 0 bases at J, with 6 bases between the two ends. CDR3 loop: CASSLGNSYNEQFF. The CDR3 DNA sequence: TGTGCCAGCAGTTTGGGTAACTCCTACAATGAGCAGTTCTTC.

The gene calls are TRBV7-9 and TRBJ2-5; weak D call: TRBD1 (5 bases). Trimming removed 2 bases at V and 2 bases at J, with 9 bases between. CDR1 and CDR2 (germline): SEHNR, FQNEAQ (reference sequence). The CDR3 extends over 14 amino acids. The CDR3 DNA reads TGTGCCAGCAGCTTATTACGACAGCAAGAGACCCAGTACTTC. Amino acids: CASSLLRQQETQYF.

The chain joins TRBV5-1 to TRBJ1-1, with a possible D match to TRBD1 (6 bases). V lost 4 bases and J lost 2, with 12 bases in between. The length of the CDR3 is 14 residues. Per the germline V gene, CDR1 is SGHRS and CDR2 is YFSETQ. The CDR3 protein is CASSVQTGNTEAFF. CDR3 sequence (DNA): TGCGCCAGCAGCGTCCAGACAGGCAACACTGAAGCTTTCTTT. Full variable domain (rest looked up from reference TRBV5-1 and TRBJ1-1): KAGVTQTPRYLIKTRGQQVTLSCSPISGHRSVSWYQQTPGQGLQFLFEYFSETQRNKGNFPGRFSGRQFSNSRSEMNVSTLELGDSALYLCASSVQTGNTEAFFGQGTRLTVV.

The CDR3 DNA reads TGTGCCAGCAGCCCAACCCGGAGGGATACGCAGTATTTT. It is translated as CASSPTRRDTQYF. V and J are TRBV6-1 and TRBJ2-3, with D maybe TRBD2 (5 bases). CDR3 length: 13 amino acids. Germline V gene data show CDR1 as MNHNS and CDR2 as SASEGT. V lost 6 bases and J lost 6, with 13 bases in between.

This clonotype was recorded only once. CDR3 amino acids: CASSLASVRKAFF. The CDR3 DNA sequence: TGTGCCAGCAGTTTAGCGTCCGTCAGGAAAGCTTTCTTT. The chain uses TRBV12-3 or TRBV12-4 and TRBJ1-1; D call uncertain. V dropped 0 bases and J dropped 9 bases, with 11 bases sitting between them. The CDR3 loop spans 13 amino acids.